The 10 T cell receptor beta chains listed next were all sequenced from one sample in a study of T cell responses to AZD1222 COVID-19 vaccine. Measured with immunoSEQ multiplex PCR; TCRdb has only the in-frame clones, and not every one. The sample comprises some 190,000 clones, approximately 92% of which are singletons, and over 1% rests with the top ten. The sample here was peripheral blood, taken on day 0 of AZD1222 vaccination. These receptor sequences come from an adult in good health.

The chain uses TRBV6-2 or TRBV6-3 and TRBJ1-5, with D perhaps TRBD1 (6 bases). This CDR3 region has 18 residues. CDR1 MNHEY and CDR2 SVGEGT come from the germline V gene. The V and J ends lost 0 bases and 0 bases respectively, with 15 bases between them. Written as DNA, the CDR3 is TGTGCCAGCAGTTACTCGTACCGGAGGGGGTATAGCAATCAGCCCCAGCATTTT. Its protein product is CASSYSYRRGYSNQPQHF.

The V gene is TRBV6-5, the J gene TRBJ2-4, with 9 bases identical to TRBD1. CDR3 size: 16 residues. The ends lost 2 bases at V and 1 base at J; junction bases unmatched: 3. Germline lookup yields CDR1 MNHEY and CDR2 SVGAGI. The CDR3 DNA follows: TGTGCCAGCAGTTACGCGGGACAGGGTGCCAAAAACATTCAGTACTTC. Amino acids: CASSYAGQGAKNIQYF.

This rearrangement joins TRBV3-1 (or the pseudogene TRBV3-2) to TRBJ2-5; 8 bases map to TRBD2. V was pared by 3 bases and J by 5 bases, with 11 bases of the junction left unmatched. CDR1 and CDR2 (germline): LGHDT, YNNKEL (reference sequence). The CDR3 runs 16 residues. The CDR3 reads CASSHGTSGRIETQYF. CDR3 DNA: TGTGCCAGCAGCCACGGAACTAGCGGTCGCATTGAGACCCAGTACTTC.

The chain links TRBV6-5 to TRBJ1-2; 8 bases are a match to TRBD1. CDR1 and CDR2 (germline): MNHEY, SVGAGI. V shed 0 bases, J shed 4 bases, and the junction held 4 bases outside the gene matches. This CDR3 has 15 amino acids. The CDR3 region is CASSYSTGGPYGYTF. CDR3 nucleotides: TGTGCCAGCAGTTACTCAACAGGGGGGCCCTATGGCTACACCTTC.

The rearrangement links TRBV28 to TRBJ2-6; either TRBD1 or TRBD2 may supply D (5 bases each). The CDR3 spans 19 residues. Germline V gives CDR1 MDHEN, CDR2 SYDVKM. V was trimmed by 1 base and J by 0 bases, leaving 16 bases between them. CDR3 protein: CASSLFGAASGSGANVLTF. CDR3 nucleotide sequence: TGTGCCAGCAGTTTATTCGGGGCCGCTTCAGGCTCTGGGGCCAACGTCCTGACTTTC. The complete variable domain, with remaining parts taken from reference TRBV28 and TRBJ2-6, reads DVKVTQSSRYLVKRTGEKVFLECVQDMDHENMFWYRQDPGLGLRLIYFSYDVKMKEKGDIPEGYSVSREKKERFSLILESASTNQTSMYLCASSLFGAASGSGANVLTFGAGSRLTVL.

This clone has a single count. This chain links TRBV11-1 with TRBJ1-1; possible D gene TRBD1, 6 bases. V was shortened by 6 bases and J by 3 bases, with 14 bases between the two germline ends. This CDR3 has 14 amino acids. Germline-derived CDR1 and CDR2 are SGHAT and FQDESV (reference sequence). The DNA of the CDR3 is TGTGCCAGCAGAGGCAGGGGAGCCGACACTGAAGCTTTCTTT. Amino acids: CASRGRGADTEAFF.

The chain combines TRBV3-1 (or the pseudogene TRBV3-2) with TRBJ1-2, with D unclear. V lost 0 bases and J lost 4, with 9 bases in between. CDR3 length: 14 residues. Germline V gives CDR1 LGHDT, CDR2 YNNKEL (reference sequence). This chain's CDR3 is CASSQDTSFYGYTF. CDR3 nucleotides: TGTGCCAGCAGCCAAGACACCAGCTTCTATGGCTACACCTTC.

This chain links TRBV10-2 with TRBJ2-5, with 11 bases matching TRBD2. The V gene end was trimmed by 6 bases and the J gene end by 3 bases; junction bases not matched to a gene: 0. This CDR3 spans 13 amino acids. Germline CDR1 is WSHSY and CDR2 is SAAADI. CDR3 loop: CASRTSGEETQYF. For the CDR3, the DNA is TGCGCCAGCAGGACTAGCGGGGAAGAGACCCAGTACTTC.

CDR3 bases: TGTGCCAGCTCACCGGCAACAGGGAAGAAGGAAAAACTGTTTTTT. This codes for CASSPATGKKEKLFF. The chain combines TRBV18 with TRBJ1-4, with a weak D call TRBD1 (6 bases). CDR3 length: 15 residues. Between the trimmed V and J ends, which lost 3 bases and 8 bases, there was a span of 16 bases. Germline CDR1 is KGHSH and CDR2 is LQKENI.

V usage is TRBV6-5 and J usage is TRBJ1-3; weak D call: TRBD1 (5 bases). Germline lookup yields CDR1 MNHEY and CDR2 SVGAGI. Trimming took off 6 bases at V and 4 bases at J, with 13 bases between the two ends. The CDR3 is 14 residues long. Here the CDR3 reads CASRTQGGGNTIYF. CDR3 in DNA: TGTGCCAGCAGGACTCAGGGAGGCGGAAACACCATATATTTT.